Each of the 4 T cell receptor beta chains below was sequenced from the same sample in a study of human T cells and chemical hapten exposure. Sample time point: pre-sensitization, week 0. Treatment specified: therapeutic diphenylcyclopropenone sensitization with weekly scalp DPC. The study extracted total RNA from unfractionated whole blood. One entry per CDR3 protein, called by TCRdb with MiXCR from the RACE reads. The sample holds tens of thousands of distinct CDR3 sequences; around 10% are singletons and the top ten take around 25%. The input for sequencing was whole blood, taken in connection with sensitization to the hapten diphenylcyclopropenone (DPC). The source of these receptors is a man aged 50-60 years with alopecia areata. Some clones in this sample may be carry-over from other donors' samples.

This clonotype was counted many times. The rearrangement links TRBV28 to TRBJ2-7, with D perhaps TRBD2 (6 bases). The length of the CDR3 is 13 residues. Germline loops: CDR1 MDHEN, CDR2 SYDVKM. The V end was cut by 8 bases, the J end by 6 bases, with 17 bases between. CDR3 in DNA: TGTGCCAGCTCGGGCGGGGTCCCGGGCGAGCAGTACTTC. It specifies CASSGGVPGEQYF.

This clonotype was seen many times. The chain combines TRBV28 with TRBJ2-7; weak D call: TRBD2 (5 bases). CDR1 MDHEN and CDR2 SYDVKM come from the germline V gene. Trimming removed 3 bases at V and 5 bases at J, with 14 bases between. The CDR3 consists of 14 residues. The DNA of the CDR3 is TGTGCCAGCAGTTTGGGGAGTCGGGCGGACGAGCAGTACTTC. Translation gives CASSLGSRADEQYF. Together with reference TRBV28 and TRBJ2-7, the CDR3 gives the full variable domain: DVKVTQSSRYLVKRTGEKVFLECVQDMDHENMFWYRQDPGLGLRLIYFSYDVKMKEKGDIPEGYSVSREKKERFSLILESASTNQTSMYLCASSLGSRADEQYFGPGTRLTVT.

This clonotype appeared once. V and J are TRBV2 and TRBJ2-5; 12 bases map to TRBD2. With V trimmed by 4 bases and J by 5 bases, 8 bases remained unmatched. This CDR3 comprises 16 residues. CDR1 is SNHLY and CDR2 is FYNNEI in the germline V gene. DNA for the CDR3: TGTGCCAGCAGTGCGACTAGCGGGAGCGACATGGAGACCCAGTACTTC. Protein product: CASSATSGSDMETQYF.

This clonotype was recorded once. The chain has TRBV11-2 and TRBJ2-7; the D gene could be TRBD1 or TRBD2 (5 bases each). V lost 3 bases and J lost 6, with 15 bases in between. Germline V gene data show CDR1 as SGHAT and CDR2 as FQNNGV. The CDR3 is 14 residues long. DNA for the CDR3: TGTGCCAGCAGCTTTCTCGGGACGGCGGTCGAGCAGTACTTC. This codes for CASSFLGTAVEQYF. The full variable domain, with the rest looked up from reference TRBV11-2 and TRBJ2-7, is EAGVAQSPRYKIIEKRQSVAFWCNPISGHATLYWYQQILGQGPKLLIQFQNNGVVDDSQLPKDRFSAERLKGVDSTLKIQPAKLEDSAVYLCASSFLGTAVEQYFGPGTRLTVT.